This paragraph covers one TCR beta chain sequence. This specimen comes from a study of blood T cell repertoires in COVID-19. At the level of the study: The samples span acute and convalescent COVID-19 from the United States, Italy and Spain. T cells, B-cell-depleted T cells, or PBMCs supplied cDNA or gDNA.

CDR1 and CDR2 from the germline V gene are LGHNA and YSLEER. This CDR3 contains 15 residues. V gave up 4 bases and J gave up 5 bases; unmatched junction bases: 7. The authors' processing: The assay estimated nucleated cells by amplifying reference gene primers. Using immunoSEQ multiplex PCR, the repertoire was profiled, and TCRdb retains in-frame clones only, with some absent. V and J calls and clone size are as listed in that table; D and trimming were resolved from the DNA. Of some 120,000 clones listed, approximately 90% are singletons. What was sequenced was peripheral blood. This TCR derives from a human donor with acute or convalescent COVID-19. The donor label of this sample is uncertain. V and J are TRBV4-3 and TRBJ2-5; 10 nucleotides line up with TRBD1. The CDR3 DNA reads TGCGCCAGCAGCCTATCCGGGACAGGGGACGAGACCCAGTACTTC. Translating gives CASSLSGTGDETQYF.